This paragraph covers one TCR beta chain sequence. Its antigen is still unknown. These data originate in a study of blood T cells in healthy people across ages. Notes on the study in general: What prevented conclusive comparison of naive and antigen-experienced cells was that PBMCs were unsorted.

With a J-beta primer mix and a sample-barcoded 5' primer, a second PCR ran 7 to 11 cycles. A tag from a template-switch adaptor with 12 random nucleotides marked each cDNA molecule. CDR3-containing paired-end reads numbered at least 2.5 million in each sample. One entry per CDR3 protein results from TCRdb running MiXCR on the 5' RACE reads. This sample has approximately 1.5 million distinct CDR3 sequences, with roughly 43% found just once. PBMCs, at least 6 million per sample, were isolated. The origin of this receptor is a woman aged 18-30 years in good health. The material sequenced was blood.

The DNA for the CDR3 is TGCAGCGTTGCCAGGAGCTCCTATAATTCACCCCTCCACTTT. It specifies CSVARSSYNSPLHF. V and J are TRBV29-1 and TRBJ1-6, with D hard to call. V lost 4 bases and J 0 bases, leaving 7 bases between the germline ends. The CDR3 is 14 amino acids. Germline CDR1 reads SQVTM; CDR2 reads ANQGSEA.